This TCR beta chain was observed in a study of blood T cell repertoires in COVID-19. Per the germline V gene, CDR1 is LNHDA and CDR2 is SQIVND (reference sequence). V was cut by 7 bases and J by 6 bases, with 13 bases left in between. The CDR3 has 13 residues. Data came from immunoSEQ multiplex PCR; TCRdb stores just in-frame clones and leaves some out. The table includes about 440,000 clones, 90% detected once. Specimen: PBMCs or T cells enriched from blood (not recorded which). The TCR originated in a man younger than 30 who had recovered from COVID-19. The chain joins TRBV19 to TRBJ1-5, with a weak D call TRBD1 (5 bases). As DNA, the CDR3 is TGTGCCAGTACCTGGGGGGGTGGTCAGCCCCAGCATTTT. It encodes CASTWGGGQPQHF.